These T cell receptor beta chains were read from a single sample in a study of blood T cell repertoires in COVID-19. Assay: immunoSEQ multiplex PCR; the TCRdb copy retains only in-frame clones and omits some. The sample includes under 70,000 clones, 75% to 95% of them seen just once. The sample taken for sequencing was peripheral blood. These receptors originate from a human donor with active COVID-19. The donor label of this sample is uncertain. The CDR3 runs from the conserved cysteine through the conserved F or W. A D gene is named only where the DNA matches it firmly. Where a row states a size, it is once, few, many or the class of an expanded clone; other rows omit it.

abundance	v_gene	d_gene	j_gene	CDR3aa	CDR3nt
.	TRBV29-1	.	TRBJ1-2	CSATSPGTMDYGYTF	TGCAGCGCCACCTCTCCAGGGACTATGGACTATGGCTACACCTTC
.	TRBV5-1	TRBD1	TRBJ2-3	CASQTGDARGDTQYF	TGCGCCAGCCAGACAGGGGACGCCCGGGGGGATACGCAGTATTTT
.	TRBV19	TRBD1	TRBJ2-3	CASRATGKFTDTQYF	TGTGCCAGTAGGGCGACAGGGAAGTTCACAGATACGCAGTATTTT
.	TRBV3-1/TRBV3-2	.	TRBJ1-1	CASSRVQGNTEAFF	TGTGCCAGCAGCCGTGTACAGGGGAACACTGAAGCTTTCTTT
.	TRBV7-9	.	TRBJ2-1	CASSSPWVLGGFF	TGTGCCAGCAGCTCCCCCTGGGTGCTAGGAGGGTTCTTC
.	TRBV6-2/TRBV6-3	TRBD2	TRBJ2-3	CASSRGGGSDTQYF	TGTGCCAGCAGTAGAGGCGGGGGGTCAGATACGCAGTATTTT
.	TRBV2	TRBD1	TRBJ2-5	CASTLDRAGETQYF	TGTGCCAGCACCCTTGACAGGGCGGGAGAGACCCAGTACTTC
once	TRBV7-8	TRBD2	TRBJ2-7	CATTPGGPEQYF	TGTGCCACCACCCCGGGGGGGCCCGAGCAGTACTTC
.	TRBV3-1/TRBV3-2	.	TRBJ1-1	CASSHASTEAFF	TGTGCCAGCAGCCATGCCAGTACTGAAGCTTTCTTT
.	TRBV29-1	.	TRBJ1-2	CSVDVQLNYGYTF	TGCAGCGTTGACGTACAGCTGAACTATGGCTACACCTTC
.	TRBV20-1	.	TRBJ2-7	CSASQRSYEQYF	TGCAGTGCTAGTCAGCGCTCCTACGAGCAGTACTTC
.	TRBV18	TRBD1	TRBJ1-1	CASSPDRVFEWTEAFF	TGTGCCAGCTCACCAGACAGGGTTTTTGAATGGACTGAAGCTTTCTTT
.	TRBV6-1	.	TRBJ1-5	CASSEGGVLQPQHF	TGTGCCAGCAGTGAAGGGGGGGTTCTACAGCCCCAGCATTTT
.	TRBV27	.	TRBJ1-2	CASSSGGARLYGYTF	TGTGCCAGCAGTTCGGGGGGGGCCCGACTCTATGGCTACACCTTC
.	TRBV20-1	.	TRBJ2-2	CSAIDSGELFF	TGCAGTGCAATTGACAGTGGGGAGCTGTTTTTT
once	TRBV5-6	.	TRBJ1-6	CASSLRSYNSPLHF	TGTGCCAGCAGCTTGCGGTCCTATAATTCACCCCTCCACTTT
.	TRBV28	TRBD2	TRBJ2-3	CASRGGLAGTDTQYF	TGTGCCAGCAGGGGGGGACTAGCGGGCACAGATACGCAGTATTTT
few	TRBV7-3	.	TRBJ1-6	CASSLTGRVHNSPLHF	TGTGCCAGCAGCTTAACCGGGAGGGTCCATAATTCACCCCTCCACTTT
.	TRBV25-1	.	TRBJ1-5	CASSDGRPGQPQHF	TGTGCCAGCAGTGATGGTCGGCCAGGACAGCCCCAGCATTTT
.	TRBV7-9	.	TRBJ1-6	CASSLGRVGPLHF	TGTGCCAGCAGCTTAGGCAGGGTGGGCCCCCTCCACTTT
once	TRBV10-3	.	TRBJ1-1	CAISEGAVNTEAFF	TGTGCCATCAGTGAGGGGGCGGTGAACACTGAAGCTTTCTTT
.	TRBV27	.	TRBJ2-2	CASTVAGDTRATGELFF	TGTGCCAGCACCGTTGCGGGGGACACCAGGGCCACCGGGGAGCTGTTTTTT
.	TRBV6-5	TRBD2	TRBJ2-2	CASREGTTGELFF	TGTGCCTCCAGGGAGGGGACCACCGGGGAGCTGTTTTTT
.	TRBV5-4	.	TRBJ2-1	CASSQDTYNEQFF	TGTGCCAGCAGCCAAGACACATACAATGAGCAGTTCTTC
.	TRBV27	.	TRBJ2-1	CASREGSWDNEQFF	TGTGCCAGCAGGGAGGGGTCCTGGGACAATGAGCAGTTCTTC
.	TRBV6-5	.	TRBJ1-5	CASSPRRESNQPQHF	TGTGCCAGCAGTCCCCGGCGGGAGAGCAATCAGCCCCAGCATTTT
.	TRBV2	.	TRBJ1-1	CASSGAEAFF	TGTGCCAGCAGTGGGGCAGAAGCTTTCTTT
once	TRBV4-1	TRBD2	TRBJ2-5	CASSHILAGLETQYF	TGCGCCAGCAGCCATATACTAGCGGGGTTGGAGACCCAGTACTTC
.	TRBV11-2	TRBD2	TRBJ2-2	CASSLVGTRGGAVTGELFF	TGTGCCAGCAGCTTAGTGGGGACTCGCGGGGGGGCCGTTACCGGGGAGCTGTTTTTT
.	TRBV18	.	TRBJ1-1	CASSEQESFEAFF	TGTGCCAGCTCAGAACAGGAGAGTTTTGAAGCTTTCTTT
once	TRBV3-1/TRBV3-2	.	TRBJ2-1	CASSLPGLGSYEQFF	TGTGCCAGCAGCCTACCGGGACTCGGATCGTATGAGCAGTTCTTC
.	TRBV27	.	TRBJ2-2	CASSPQGWNTGELFF	TGTGCCAGCAGTCCACAGGGTTGGAACACCGGGGAGCTGTTTTTT
.	TRBV7-2	.	TRBJ1-2	CASSSDRTYGYTF	TGTGCCAGCAGCTCCGACAGGACCTATGGCTACACCTTC
once	TRBV2	.	TRBJ1-2	CASSEAQLSHGYTF	TGTGCCAGCAGTGAAGCACAGCTTTCCCATGGCTACACCTTC
.	TRBV27	.	TRBJ2-3	CASSFRGDTQYF	TGTGCCAGCAGTTTTCGGGGAGATACGCAGTATTTT
.	TRBV10-3	TRBD1	TRBJ2-6	CAISEAPDRGFSGANVLTF	TGTGCCATCAGTGAGGCCCCGGACAGGGGATTCTCTGGGGCCAACGTCCTGACTTTC
once	TRBV7-2	TRBD1	TRBJ2-3	CASSRLRGRLTDTQYF	TGTGCCAGCAGCAGACTTAGGGGGCGGTTGACAGATACGCAGTATTTT
.	TRBV6-5	.	TRBJ1-1	CASSYGSLNTEAFF	TGTGCCAGCAGTTACGGCTCCTTGAACACTGAAGCTTTCTTT
once	TRBV20-1	.	TRBJ1-2	CSASAYTGGYTF	TGCAGTGCTAGTGCCTACACGGGTGGCTACACCTTC
.	TRBV29-1	.	TRBJ1-1	CSVTANTEAFF	TGCAGCGTGACAGCGAACACTGAAGCTTTCTTT
.	TRBV6-4	.	TRBJ1-5	CASKESFSSNQPQHF	TGTGCCAGCAAGGAGTCCTTTAGTAGCAATCAGCCCCAGCATTTT
.	TRBV24-1	.	TRBJ2-5	CATSDGSDSLRETQYF	TGTGCCACCAGTGATGGTTCGGACTCCCTGAGGGAGACCCAGTACTTC
.	TRBV19	TRBD1	TRBJ1-1	CASSPGQGGTEAFF	TGTGCCAGTAGCCCGGGACAGGGAGGCACTGAAGCTTTCTTT
.	TRBV7-9	.	TRBJ2-7	CASSLIRRPDEQYF	TGTGCCAGCAGCTTAATTCGCCGCCCGGACGAGCAGTACTTC